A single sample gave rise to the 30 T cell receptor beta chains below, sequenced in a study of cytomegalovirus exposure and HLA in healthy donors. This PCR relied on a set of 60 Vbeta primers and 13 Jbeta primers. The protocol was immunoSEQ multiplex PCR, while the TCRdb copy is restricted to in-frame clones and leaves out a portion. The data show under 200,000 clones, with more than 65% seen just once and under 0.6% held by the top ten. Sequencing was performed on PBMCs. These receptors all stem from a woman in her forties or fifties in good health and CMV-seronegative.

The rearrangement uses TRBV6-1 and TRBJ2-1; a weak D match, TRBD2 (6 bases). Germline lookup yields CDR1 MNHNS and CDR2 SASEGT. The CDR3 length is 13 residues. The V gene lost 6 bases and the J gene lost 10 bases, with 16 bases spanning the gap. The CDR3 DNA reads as TGTGCCAGCAGACAGGACGGCGGGACCGAGCAGTTCTTC. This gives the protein CASRQDGGTEQFF.

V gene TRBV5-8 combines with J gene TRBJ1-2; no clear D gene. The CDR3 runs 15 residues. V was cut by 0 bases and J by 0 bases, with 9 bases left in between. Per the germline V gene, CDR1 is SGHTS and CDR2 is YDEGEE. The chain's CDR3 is CASSLANGANYGYTF. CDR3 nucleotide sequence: TGTGCCAGCAGCTTGGCTAACGGGGCTAACTATGGCTACACCTTC. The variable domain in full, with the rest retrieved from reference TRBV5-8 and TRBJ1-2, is EAGVTQSPTHLIKTRGQQATLRCSPISGHTSVYWYQQALGLGLQFLLWYDEGEERNRGNFPPRFSGRQFPNYSSELNVNALELEDSALYLCASSLANGANYGYTFGSGTRLTVV.

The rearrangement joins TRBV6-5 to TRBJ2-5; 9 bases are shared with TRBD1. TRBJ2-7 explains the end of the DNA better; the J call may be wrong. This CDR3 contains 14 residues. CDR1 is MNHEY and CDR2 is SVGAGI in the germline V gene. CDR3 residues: CASSSRDRVYEQYF. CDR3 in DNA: TGTGCCAGCAGTTCCCGGGACAGGGTCTACGAGCAGTACTTC.

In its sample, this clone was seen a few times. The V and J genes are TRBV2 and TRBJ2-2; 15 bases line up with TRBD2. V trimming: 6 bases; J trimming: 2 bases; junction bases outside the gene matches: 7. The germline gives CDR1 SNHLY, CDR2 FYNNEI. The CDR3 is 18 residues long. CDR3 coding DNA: TGTGCCAGCAGCTGGACTAGCGGGAGGGTCATAAACACCGGGGAGCTGTTTTTT. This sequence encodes CASSWTSGRVINTGELFF.

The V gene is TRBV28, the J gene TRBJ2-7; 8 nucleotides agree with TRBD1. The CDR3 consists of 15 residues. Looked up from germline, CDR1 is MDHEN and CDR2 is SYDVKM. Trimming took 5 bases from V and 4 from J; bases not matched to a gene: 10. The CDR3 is CASSRRQGLVYEQYF. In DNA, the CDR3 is TGTGCCAGCAGTCGACGACAGGGGTTGGTGTACGAGCAGTACTTC.

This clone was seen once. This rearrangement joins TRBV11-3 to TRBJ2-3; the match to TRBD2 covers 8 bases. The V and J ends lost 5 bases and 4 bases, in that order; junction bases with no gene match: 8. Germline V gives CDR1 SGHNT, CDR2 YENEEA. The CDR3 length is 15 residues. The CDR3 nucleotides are TGTGCCAGCAGCCCCGGTAGCGGGGTCGCAGATACGCAGTATTTT. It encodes CASSPGSGVADTQYF.

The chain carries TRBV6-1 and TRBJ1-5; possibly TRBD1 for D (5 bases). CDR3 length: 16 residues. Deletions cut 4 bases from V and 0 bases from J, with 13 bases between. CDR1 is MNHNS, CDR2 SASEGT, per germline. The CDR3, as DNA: TGTGCCAGCAGTGGGGGAGGGGTATATAGCAATCAGCCCCAGCATTTT. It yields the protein CASSGGGVYSNQPQHF.

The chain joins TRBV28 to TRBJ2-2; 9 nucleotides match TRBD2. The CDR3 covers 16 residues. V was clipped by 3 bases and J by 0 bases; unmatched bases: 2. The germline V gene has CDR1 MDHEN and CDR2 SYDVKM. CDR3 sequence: CASSFAGGPNTGELFF. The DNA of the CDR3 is TGTGCCAGCAGTTTTGCGGGGGGGCCGAACACCGGGGAGCTGTTTTTT.

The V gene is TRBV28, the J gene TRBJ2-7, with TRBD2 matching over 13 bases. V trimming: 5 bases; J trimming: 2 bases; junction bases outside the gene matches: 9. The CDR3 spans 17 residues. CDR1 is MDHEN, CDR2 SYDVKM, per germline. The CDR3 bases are TGTGCCAGCAGTCCACGACTAGCGGGAGGTCTAGCCTACGAGCAGTACTTC. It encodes CASSPRLAGGLAYEQYF.

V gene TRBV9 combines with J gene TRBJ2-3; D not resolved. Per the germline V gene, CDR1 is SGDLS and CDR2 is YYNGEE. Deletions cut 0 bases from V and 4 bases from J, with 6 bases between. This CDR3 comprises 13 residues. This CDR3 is CASSVGSADTQYF. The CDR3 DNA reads TGTGCCAGCAGCGTAGGATCAGCAGATACGCAGTATTTT.

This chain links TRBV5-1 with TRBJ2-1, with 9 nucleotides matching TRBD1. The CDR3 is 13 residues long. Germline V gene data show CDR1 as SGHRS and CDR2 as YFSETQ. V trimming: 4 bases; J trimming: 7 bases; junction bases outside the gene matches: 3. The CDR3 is CASSVGTGNEQFF. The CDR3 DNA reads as TGCGCCAGCAGCGTAGGGACAGGGAATGAGCAGTTCTTC.

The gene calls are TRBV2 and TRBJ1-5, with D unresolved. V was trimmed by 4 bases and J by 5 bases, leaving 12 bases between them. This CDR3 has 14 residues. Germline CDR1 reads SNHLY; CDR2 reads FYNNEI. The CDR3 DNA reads TGTGCCAGCAGTGCGGACTCCCCGTATCAGCCCCAGCATTTT. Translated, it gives CASSADSPYQPQHF.

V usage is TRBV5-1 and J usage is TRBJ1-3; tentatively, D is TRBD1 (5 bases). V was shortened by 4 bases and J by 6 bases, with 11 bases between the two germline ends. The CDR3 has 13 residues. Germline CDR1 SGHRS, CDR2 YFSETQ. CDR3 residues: CASSIGVENTIYF. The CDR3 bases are TGCGCCAGCAGCATAGGGGTGGAAAACACCATATATTTT.

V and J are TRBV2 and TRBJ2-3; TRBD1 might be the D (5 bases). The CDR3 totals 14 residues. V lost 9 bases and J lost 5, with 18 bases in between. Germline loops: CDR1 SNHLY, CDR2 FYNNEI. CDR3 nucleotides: TGTGCCAGTGTAAGGGGTAATGACGGAGATACGCAGTATTTT. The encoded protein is CASVRGNDGDTQYF. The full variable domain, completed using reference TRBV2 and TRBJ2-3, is EPEVTQTPSHQVTQMGQEVILRCVPISNHLYFYWYRQILGQKVEFLVSFYNNEISEKSEIFDDQFSVERPDGSNFTLKIRSTKLEDSAMYFCASVRGNDGDTQYFGPGTRLTVL.

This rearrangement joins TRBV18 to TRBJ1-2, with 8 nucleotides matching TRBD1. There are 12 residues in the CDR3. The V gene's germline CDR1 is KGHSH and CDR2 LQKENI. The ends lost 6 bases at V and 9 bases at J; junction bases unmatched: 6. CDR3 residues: CASSGDRTRYTF. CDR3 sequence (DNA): TGTGCCAGCTCTGGGGACAGGACGCGCTACACCTTC.

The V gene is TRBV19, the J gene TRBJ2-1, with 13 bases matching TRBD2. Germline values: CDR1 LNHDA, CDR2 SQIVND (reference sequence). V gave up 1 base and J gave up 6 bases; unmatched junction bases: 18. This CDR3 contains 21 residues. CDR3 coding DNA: TGTGCCAGTAGTATAGGATGGGACGGCCGTGGGGGACTAGCGGGGATCAATGAGCAGTTCTTC. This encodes CASSIGWDGRGGLAGINEQFF.

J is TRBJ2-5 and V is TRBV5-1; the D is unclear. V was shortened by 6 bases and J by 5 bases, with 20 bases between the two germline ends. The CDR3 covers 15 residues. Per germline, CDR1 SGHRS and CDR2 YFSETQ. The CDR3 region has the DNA TGCGCCAGCACACCCTCATCCCCTGGAGTCGAGACCCAGTACTTC. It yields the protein CASTPSSPGVETQYF.

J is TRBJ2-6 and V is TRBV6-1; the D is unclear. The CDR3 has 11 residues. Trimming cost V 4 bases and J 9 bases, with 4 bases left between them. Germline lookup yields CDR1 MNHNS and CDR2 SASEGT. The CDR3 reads CASSGNNVLTF. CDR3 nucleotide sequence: TGTGCCAGCAGTGGTAACAACGTCCTGACTTTC.

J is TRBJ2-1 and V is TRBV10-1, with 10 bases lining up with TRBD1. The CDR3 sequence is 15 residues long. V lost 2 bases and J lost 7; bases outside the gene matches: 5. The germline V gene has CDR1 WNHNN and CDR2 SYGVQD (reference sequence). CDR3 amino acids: CASSEGTGARNEQFF. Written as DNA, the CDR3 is TGCGCCAGCAGTGAGGGGACAGGGGCCCGAAATGAGCAGTTCTTC.

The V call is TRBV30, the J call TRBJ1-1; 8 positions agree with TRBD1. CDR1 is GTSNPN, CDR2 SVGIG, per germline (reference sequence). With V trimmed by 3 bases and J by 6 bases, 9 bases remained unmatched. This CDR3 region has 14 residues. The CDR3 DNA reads TGTGCCTGGAGCCCTCGGACAGGGTGGCCTGAAGCTTTCTTT. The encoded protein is CAWSPRTGWPEAFF. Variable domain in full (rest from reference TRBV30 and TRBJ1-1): SQTIHQWPATLVQPVGSPLSLECTVEGTSNPNLYWYRQAAGRGLQLLFYSVGIGQISSEVPQNLSASRPQDRQFILSSKKLLLSDSGFYLCAWSPRTGWPEAFFGQGTRLTVV.

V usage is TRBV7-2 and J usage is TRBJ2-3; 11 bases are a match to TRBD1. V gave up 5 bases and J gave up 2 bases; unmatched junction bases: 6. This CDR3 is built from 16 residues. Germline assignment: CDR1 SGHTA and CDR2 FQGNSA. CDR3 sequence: CASSLRTGGDTDTQYF. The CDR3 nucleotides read TGTGCCAGCAGCCTCAGGACAGGGGGCGACACAGATACGCAGTATTTT.

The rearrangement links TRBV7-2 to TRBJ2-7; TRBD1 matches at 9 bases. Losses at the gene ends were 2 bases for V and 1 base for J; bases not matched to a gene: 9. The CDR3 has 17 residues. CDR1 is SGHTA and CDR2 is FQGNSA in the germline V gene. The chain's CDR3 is CASSLSLTGTGSYEQYF. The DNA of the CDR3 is TGTGCCAGCAGCTTATCCCTTACCGGGACAGGGTCCTACGAGCAGTACTTC.

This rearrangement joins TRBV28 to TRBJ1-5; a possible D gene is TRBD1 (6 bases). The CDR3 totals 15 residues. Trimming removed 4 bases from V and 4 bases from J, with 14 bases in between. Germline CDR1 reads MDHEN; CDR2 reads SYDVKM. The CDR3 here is CASSSRGNGNQPQHF. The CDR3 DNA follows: TGTGCCAGCAGTTCCAGGGGTAACGGTAATCAGCCCCAGCATTTT.

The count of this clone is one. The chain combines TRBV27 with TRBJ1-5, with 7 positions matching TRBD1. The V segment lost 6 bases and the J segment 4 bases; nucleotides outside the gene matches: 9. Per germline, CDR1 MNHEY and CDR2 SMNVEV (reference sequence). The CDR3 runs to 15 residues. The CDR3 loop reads CASSRGDRVNQPQHF. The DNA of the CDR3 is TGTGCCAGCAGCCGGGGAGACAGGGTGAATCAGCCCCAGCATTTT.

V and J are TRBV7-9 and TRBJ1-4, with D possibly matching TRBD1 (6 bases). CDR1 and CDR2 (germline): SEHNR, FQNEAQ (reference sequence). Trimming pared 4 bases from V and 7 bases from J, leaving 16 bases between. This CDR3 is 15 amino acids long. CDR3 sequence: CASSSRVGAGEKLFF. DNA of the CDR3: TGTGCCAGCAGCTCCAGGGTGGGGGCGGGTGAAAAACTGTTTTTT.

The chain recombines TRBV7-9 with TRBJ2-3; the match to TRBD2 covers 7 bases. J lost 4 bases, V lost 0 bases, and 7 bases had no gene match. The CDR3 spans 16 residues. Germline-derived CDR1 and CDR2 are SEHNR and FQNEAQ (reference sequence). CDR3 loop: CASSLAAGDGADTQYF. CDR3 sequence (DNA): TGTGCCAGCAGCTTAGCCGCGGGAGATGGGGCAGATACGCAGTATTTT.

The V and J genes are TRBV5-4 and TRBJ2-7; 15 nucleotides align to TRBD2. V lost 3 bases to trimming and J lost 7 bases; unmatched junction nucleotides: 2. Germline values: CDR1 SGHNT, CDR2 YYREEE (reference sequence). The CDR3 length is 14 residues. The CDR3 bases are TGTGCCAGCAGCTCTGGACTAGCGGGAGGGGAGCAGTACTTC. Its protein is CASSSGLAGGEQYF.

Written as DNA, the CDR3 is TGTGCCAGCAGGACAGCAGGGGTGGGTTCCTACAATGAGCAGTTCTTC. This gives the protein CASRTAGVGSYNEQFF. The chain joins TRBV28 to TRBJ2-1, with D perhaps TRBD1 (6 bases). The length of the CDR3 is 16 residues. Germline V gene data show CDR1 as MDHEN and CDR2 as SYDVKM. V lost 6 bases to trimming and J lost 1 base, with 16 bases between them.

CDR3 residues: CASSLGLNYGYTF. CDR3 DNA: TGTGCCAGCAGCCTTGGACTCAACTATGGCTACACCTTC. The chain employs TRBV7-8 and TRBJ1-2, with D unclear. V was shortened by 5 bases and J by 2 bases, with 9 bases between the two germline ends. The germline V gene encodes CDR1 SGHVS and CDR2 FQNEAQ. This CDR3 contains 13 residues. The variable domain in full, with the rest retrieved from reference TRBV7-8 and TRBJ1-2, is GAGVSQSPRYKVAKRGQDVALRCDPISGHVSLFWYQQALGQGPEFLTYFQNEAQLDKSGLPSDRFFAERPEGSVSTLKIQRTQQEDSAVYLCASSLGLNYGYTFGSGTRLTVV.

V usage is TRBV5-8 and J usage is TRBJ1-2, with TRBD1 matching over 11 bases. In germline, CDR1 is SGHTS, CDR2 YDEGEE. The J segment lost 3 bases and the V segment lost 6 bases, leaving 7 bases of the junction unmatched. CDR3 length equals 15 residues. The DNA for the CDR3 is TGTGCCAGCACAAGGACAGGGGGCAGCGACTATGGCTACACCTTC. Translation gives CASTRTGGSDYGYTF.